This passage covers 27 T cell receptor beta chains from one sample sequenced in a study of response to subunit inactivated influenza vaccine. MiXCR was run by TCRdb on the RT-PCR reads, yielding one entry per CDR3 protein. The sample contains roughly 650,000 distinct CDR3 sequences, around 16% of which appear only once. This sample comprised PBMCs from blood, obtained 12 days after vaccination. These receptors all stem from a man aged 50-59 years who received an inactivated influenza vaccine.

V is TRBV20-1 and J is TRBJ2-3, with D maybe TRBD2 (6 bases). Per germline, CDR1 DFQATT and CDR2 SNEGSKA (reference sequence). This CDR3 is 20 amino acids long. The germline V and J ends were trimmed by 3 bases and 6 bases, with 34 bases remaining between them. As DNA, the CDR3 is TGCAGTGCTAGCAGCCAAACCGGGACTGCATTTTTCCGGGGGTCGGATACGCAGTATTTT. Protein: CSASSQTGTAFFRGSDTQYF.

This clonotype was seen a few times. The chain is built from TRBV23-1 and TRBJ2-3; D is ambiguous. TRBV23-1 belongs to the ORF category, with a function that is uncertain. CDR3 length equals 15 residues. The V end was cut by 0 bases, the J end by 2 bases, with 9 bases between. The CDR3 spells CASSQSWRITDTQYF. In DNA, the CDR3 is TGCGCCAGCAGTCAATCGTGGCGGATCACAGATACGCAGTATTTT.

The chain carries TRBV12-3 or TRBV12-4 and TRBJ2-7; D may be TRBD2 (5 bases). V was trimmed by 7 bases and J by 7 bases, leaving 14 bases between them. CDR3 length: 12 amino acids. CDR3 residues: CASTLGQREQYF. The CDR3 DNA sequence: TGTGCCAGCACCCTAGGGCAGCGGGAGCAGTACTTC.

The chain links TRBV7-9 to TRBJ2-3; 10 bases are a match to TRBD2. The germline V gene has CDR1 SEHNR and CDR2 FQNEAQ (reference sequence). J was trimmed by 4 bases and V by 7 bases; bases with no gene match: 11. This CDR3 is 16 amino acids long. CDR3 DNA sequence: TGTGCCAGCACTAAAGGCCCAGCGGGAGGGCCAGATACGCAGTATTTT. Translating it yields CASTKGPAGGPDTQYF. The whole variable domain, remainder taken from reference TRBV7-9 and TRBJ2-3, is DTGVSQNPRHKITKRGQNVTFRCDPISEHNRLYWYRQTLGQGPEFLTYFQNEAQLEKSRLLSDRFSAERPKGSFSTLEIQRTEQGDSAMYLCASTKGPAGGPDTQYFGPGTRLTVL.

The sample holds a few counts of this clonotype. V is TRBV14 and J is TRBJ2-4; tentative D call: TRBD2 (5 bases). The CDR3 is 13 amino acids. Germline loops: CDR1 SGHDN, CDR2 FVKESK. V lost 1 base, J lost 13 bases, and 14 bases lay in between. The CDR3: CASSQGSYGLQYF. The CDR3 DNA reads TGTGCCAGCAGCCAAGGGTCTTACGGACTCCAGTACTTC.

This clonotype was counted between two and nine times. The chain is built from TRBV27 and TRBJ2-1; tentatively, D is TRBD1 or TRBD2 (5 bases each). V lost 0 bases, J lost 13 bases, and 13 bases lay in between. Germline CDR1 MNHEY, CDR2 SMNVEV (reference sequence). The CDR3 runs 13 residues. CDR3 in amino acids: CASSLSKGTSQFF. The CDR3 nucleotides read TGTGCCAGCAGTTTATCGAAAGGGACCTCTCAGTTCTTC.

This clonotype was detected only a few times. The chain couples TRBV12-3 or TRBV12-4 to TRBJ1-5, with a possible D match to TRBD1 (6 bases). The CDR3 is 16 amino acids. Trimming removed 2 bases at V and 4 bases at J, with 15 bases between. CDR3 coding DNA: TGTGCCAGCAGTTTAAGGGGCAGGGGTATTAATCAGCCCCAGCATTTT. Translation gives CASSLRGRGINQPQHF.

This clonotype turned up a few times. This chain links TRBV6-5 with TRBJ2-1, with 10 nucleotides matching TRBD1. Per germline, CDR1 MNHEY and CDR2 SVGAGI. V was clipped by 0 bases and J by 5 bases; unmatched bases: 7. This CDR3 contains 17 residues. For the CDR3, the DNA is TGTGCCAGCAGTTACTCCACCGGGACAGGGGCCGACAATGAGCAGTTCTTC. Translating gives CASSYSTGTGADNEQFF.

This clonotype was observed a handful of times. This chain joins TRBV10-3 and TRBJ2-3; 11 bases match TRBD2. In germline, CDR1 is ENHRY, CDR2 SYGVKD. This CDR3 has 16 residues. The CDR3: CASGTSGSTSTDTQYF. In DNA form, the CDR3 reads TGTGCGTCCGGGACTAGCGGTTCAACTAGCACAGATACGCAGTATTTT.

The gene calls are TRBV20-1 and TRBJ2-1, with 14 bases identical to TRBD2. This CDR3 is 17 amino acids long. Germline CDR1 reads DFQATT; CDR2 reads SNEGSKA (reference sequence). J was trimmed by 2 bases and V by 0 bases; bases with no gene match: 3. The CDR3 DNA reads TGCAGTGCTAGAGATGTGACTAGCGGGGGGGCCTACAATGAGCAGTTCTTC. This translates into CSARDVTSGGAYNEQFF.

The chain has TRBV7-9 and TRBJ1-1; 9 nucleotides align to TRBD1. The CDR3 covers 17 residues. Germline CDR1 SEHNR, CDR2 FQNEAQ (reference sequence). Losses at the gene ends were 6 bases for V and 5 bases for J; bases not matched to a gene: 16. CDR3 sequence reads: CASSGGQGISIGTEAFF. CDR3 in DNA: TGTGCCAGCAGTGGAGGACAGGGGATTTCGATAGGGACTGAAGCTTTCTTT.

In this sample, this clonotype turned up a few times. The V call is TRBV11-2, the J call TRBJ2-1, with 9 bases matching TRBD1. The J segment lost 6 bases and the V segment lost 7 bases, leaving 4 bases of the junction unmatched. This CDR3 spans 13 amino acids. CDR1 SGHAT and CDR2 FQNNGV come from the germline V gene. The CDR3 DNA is TGTGCCAGCAACGTGGACAGGGGCAATGAGCAGTTCTTC. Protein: CASNVDRGNEQFF.

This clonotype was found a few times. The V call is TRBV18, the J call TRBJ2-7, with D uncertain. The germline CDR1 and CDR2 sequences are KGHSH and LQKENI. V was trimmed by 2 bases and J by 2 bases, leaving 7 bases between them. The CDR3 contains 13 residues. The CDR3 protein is CASSPVRTYEQYF. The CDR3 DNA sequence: TGTGCCAGCTCACCAGTCAGAACCTACGAGCAGTACTTC.

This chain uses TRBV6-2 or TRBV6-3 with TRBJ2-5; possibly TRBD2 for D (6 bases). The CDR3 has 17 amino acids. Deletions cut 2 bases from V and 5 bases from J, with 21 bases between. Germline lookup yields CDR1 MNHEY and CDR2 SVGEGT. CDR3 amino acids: CASSYGRTGAPRETQYF. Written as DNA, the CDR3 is TGTGCCAGCAGTTACGGGAGGACGGGAGCTCCCAGGGAGACCCAGTACTTC.

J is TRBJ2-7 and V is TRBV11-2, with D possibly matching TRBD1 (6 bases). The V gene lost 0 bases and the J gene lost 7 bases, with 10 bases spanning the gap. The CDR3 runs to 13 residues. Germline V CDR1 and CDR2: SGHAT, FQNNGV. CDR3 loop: CASSLEGAGEQYF. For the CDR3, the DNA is TGTGCCAGCAGCTTAGAGGGGGCCGGGGAGCAGTACTTC.

The CDR3 is CASSVESGPPQHF. The DNA of the CDR3 is TGTGCCAGCAGCGTAGAATCGGGGCCGCCCCAGCATTTT. J is TRBJ1-5 and V is TRBV9; tentatively, D is TRBD1 (5 bases). Germline lookup yields CDR1 SGDLS and CDR2 YYNGEE. V dropped 0 bases and J dropped 9 bases, with 10 bases sitting between them. The CDR3 consists of 13 residues.

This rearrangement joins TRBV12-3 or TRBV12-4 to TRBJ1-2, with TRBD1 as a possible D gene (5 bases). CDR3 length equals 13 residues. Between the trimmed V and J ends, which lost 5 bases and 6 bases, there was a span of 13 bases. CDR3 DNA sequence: TGTGCCAGCAGTCTTGACAGTTCGAATGGCTACACCTTC. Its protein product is CASSLDSSNGYTF.

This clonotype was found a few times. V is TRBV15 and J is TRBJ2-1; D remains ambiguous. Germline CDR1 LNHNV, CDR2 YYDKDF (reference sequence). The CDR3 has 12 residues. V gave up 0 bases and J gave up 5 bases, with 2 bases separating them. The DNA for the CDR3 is TGTGCCACCAGCAGAGATGACAATGAGCAGTTCTTC. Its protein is CATSRDDNEQFF.

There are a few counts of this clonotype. CDR3 amino acids: CASSEATAYNSPLHF. DNA of the CDR3: TGTGCCAGCAGTGAAGCTACAGCCTATAATTCACCCCTCCACTTT. The chain is built from TRBV6-1 and TRBJ1-6; no definite D call. This CDR3 region has 15 residues. V was trimmed by 0 bases and J by 2 bases, leaving 5 bases between them. Germline V gives CDR1 MNHNS, CDR2 SASEGT.

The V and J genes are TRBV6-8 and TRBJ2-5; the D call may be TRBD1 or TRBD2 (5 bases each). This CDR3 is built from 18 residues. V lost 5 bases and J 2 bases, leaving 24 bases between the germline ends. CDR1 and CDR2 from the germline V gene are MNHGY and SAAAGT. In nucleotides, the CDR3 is TGTGCCAGCAGTCGGAGGATCGTCGGGGCAAGCAGGCAAGAGACCCAGTACTTC. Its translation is CASSRRIVGASRQETQYF.

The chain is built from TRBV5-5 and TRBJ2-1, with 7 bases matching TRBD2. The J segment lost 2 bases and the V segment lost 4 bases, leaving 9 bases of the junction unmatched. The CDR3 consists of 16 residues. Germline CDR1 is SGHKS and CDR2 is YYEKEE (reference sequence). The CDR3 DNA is TGTGCCAGCAGCCCGGGGCCTAGCGGAACCTACAATGAGCAGTTCTTC. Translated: CASSPGPSGTYNEQFF.

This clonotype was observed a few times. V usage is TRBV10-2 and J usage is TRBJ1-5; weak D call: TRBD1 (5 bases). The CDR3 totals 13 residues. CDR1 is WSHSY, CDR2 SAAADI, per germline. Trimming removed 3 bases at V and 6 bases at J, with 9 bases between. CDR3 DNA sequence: TGCGCCAGCAGTGACGGTGGGGGTCAGCCCCAGCATTTT. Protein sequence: CASSDGGGQPQHF.

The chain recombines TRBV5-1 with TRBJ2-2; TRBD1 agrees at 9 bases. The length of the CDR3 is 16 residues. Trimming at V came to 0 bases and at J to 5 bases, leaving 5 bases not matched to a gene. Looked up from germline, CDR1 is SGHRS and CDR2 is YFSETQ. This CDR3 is CASSLVGTGWTGELFF. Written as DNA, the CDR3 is TGCGCCAGCAGCTTGGTAGGGACAGGGTGGACCGGGGAGCTGTTTTTT.

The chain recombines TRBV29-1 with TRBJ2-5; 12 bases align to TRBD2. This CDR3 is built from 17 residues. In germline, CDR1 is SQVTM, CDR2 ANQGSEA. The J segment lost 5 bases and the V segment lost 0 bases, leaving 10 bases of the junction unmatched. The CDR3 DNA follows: TGCAGCGTTGAAGACTCACTAGCGGGAGGTCAACAGGAGACCCAGTACTTC. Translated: CSVEDSLAGGQQETQYF.

The DNA of the CDR3 is TGTGCCAGCAGTTCCGGGAGAGTGAAGACCCAGTACTTC. This sequence encodes CASSSGRVKTQYF. J is TRBJ2-5 and V is TRBV6-5; maybe TRBD2 (6 bases). From germline, CDR1 is MNHEY and CDR2 SVGAGI. There are 13 residues in the CDR3. With 4 bases removed from V and 6 bases from J, the gap between germline ends came to 12 bases.

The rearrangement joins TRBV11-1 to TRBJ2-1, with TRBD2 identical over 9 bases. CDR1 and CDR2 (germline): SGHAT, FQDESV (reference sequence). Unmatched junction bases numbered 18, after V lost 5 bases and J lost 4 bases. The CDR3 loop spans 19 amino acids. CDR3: CASSPRPLRTSVGYNEQFF. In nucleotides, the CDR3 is TGTGCCAGCAGCCCCCGGCCTCTTCGGACTAGCGTAGGGTACAATGAGCAGTTCTTC.

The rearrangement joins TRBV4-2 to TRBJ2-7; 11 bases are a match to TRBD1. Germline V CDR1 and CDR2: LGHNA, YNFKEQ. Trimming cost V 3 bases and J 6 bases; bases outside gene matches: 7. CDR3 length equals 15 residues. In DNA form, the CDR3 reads TGTGCCAGCAGCCAGGACGGACAGGGGGCGGGCGAGCAGTACTTC. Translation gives CASSQDGQGAGEQYF.